The rows below give T cell receptor beta chains drawn from one sample of a study of shared clonotypes between healthy human individuals. This table comes from immunoSEQ multiplex PCR, and its TCRdb copy is limited to in-frame clones, with some not included. This sample has about 550,000 clones, with about 95% found just once. The sequenced material came from naive CD8+ T cells sorted from blood. The receptors were gathered from a woman aged 30 to 39 in good health. Each CDR3 is given with its conserved first and last residue. The order of the fields is J gene, V gene, clone size, CDR3 protein. Clone size, where shown, is once, few, many, or a class for clones that have expanded.

J gene: TRBJ1-2
V gene: TRBV6-5
clone size: .
CDR3 protein: CASSYSGSRGYTF

J gene: TRBJ2-2
V gene: TRBV10-1
clone size: .
CDR3 protein: CASSSLAGELFF

J gene: TRBJ2-6
V gene: TRBV5-8
clone size: .
CDR3 protein: CASSVGQSGANVLTF

J gene: TRBJ2-2
V gene: TRBV6-1
clone size: .
CDR3 protein: CASSDGDYPTGELFF

J gene: .
V gene: TRBV13
clone size: .
CDR3 protein: CASSLGWSYEQYF

J gene: TRBJ2-3
V gene: TRBV5-4
clone size: .
CDR3 protein: CASSFVGGRTDTQYF

J gene: TRBJ2-5
V gene: TRBV5-1
clone size: .
CDR3 protein: CASSYLPGLAGLETQYF

J gene: TRBJ2-1
V gene: TRBV29-1
clone size: .
CDR3 protein: CSVEGTENNEQFF

J gene: TRBJ2-1
V gene: TRBV6-7
clone size: .
CDR3 protein: CASSTPSRLAGEWDEQFF

J gene: TRBJ2-5
V gene: TRBV4-1
clone size: once
CDR3 protein: CASSLRPGPREQYF

J gene: TRBJ1-6
V gene: TRBV19
clone size: .
CDR3 protein: CASTSTGNFESPLHF

J gene: TRBJ2-5
V gene: TRBV7-8
clone size: once
CDR3 protein: CASSLVAGVGETQYF

J gene: TRBJ2-1
V gene: TRBV29-1
clone size: .
CDR3 protein: CSVEKGTGGSPVGEQFF

J gene: TRBJ2-3
V gene: TRBV7-9
clone size: .
CDR3 protein: CASSEDDTDTQYF

J gene: TRBJ2-3
V gene: TRBV6-6
clone size: .
CDR3 protein: CASSLGDTQYF

J gene: TRBJ2-7
V gene: TRBV19
clone size: .
CDR3 protein: CASSIDEGYEQYF

J gene: TRBJ2-7
V gene: TRBV7-9
clone size: .
CDR3 protein: CASSSPRTGVTHEQYF

J gene: TRBJ1-5
V gene: TRBV27
clone size: .
CDR3 protein: CASSLLAGTNQPQHF

J gene: TRBJ2-1
V gene: TRBV15
clone size: .
CDR3 protein: CATSSNPGLASYDEQFF

J gene: TRBJ2-7
V gene: TRBV2
clone size: .
CDR3 protein: CATSGGSPSYEQYF

J gene: TRBJ2-6
V gene: TRBV9
clone size: .
CDR3 protein: CASSVGQVQAGANVLTF

J gene: TRBJ1-1
V gene: TRBV11-2
clone size: .
CDR3 protein: CASSLVAGGETEAFF

J gene: TRBJ1-5
V gene: TRBV10-3
clone size: .
CDR3 protein: CAISEGQADNQPQHF

J gene: TRBJ1-5
V gene: TRBV28
clone size: few
CDR3 protein: CASSFGQGVKPQHF

J gene: TRBJ2-6
V gene: TRBV5-8
clone size: .
CDR3 protein: CASPGTGTGANVLTF

J gene: TRBJ1-1
V gene: TRBV19
clone size: .
CDR3 protein: CASSIQNENMNTEAFF

J gene: TRBJ1-2
V gene: TRBV7-8
clone size: .
CDR3 protein: CASSLMTVPTNYGYTF